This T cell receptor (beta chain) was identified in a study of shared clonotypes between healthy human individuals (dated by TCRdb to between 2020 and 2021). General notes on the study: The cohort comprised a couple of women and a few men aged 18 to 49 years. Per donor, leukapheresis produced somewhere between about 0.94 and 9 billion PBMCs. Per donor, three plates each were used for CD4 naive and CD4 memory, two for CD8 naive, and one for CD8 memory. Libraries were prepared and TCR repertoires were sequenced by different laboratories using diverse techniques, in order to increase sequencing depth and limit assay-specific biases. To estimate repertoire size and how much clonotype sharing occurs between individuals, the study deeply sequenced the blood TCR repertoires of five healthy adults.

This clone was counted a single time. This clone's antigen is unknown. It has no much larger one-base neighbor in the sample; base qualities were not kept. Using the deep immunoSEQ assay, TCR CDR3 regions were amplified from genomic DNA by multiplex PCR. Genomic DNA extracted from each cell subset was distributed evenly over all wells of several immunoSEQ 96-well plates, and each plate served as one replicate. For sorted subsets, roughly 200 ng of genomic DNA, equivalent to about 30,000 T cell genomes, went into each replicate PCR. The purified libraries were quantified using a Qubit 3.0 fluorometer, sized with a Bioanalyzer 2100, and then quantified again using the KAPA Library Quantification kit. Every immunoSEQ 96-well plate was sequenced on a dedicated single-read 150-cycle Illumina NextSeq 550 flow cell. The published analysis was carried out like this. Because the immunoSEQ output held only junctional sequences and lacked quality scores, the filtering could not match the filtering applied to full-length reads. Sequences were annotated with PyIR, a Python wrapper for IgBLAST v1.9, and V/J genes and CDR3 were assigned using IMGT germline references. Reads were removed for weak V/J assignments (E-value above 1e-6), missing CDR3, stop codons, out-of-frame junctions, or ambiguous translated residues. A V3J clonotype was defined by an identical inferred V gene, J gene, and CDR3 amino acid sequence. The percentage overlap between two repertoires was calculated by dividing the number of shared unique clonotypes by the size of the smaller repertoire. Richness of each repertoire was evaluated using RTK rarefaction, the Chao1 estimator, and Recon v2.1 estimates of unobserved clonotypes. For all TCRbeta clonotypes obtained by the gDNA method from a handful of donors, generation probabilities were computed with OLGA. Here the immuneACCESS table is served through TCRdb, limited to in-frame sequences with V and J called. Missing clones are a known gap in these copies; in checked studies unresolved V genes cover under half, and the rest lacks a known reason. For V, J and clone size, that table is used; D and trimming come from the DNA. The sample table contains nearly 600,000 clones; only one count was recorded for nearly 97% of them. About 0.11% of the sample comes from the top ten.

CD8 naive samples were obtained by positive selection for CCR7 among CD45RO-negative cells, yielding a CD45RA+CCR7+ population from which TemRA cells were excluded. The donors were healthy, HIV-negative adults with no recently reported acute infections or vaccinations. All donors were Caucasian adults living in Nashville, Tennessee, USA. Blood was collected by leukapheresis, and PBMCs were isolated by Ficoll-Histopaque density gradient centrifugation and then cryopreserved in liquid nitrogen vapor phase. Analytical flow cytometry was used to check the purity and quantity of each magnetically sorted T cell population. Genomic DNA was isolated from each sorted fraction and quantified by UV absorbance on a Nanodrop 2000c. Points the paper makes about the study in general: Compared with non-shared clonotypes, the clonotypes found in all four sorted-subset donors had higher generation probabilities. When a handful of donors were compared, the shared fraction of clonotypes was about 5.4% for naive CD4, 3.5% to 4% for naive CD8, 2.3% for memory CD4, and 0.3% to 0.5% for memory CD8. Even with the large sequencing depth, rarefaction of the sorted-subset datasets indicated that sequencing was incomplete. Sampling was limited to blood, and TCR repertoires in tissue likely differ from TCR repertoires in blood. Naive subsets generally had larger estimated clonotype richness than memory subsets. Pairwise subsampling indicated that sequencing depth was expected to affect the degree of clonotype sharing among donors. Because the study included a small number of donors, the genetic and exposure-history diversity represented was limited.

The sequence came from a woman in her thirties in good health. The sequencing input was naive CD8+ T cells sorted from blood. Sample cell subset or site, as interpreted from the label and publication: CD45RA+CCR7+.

For the CDR3, the sequence is CASSDAGVLEEQYF. The nucleotide sequence reads TGCGCCAGCAGTGATGCGGGAGTATTGGAAGAGCAGTACTTC. Rearrangement joined TRBV10-2 to TRBJ2-7; 7 middle bases align to TRBD2. Via the germline V gene, CDR1 is WSHSY and CDR2 SAAADI. From cysteine to phenylalanine, the CDR3 is 14 amino acids long. Of all the DNA, just the CDR3 is kept, 42 bases in frame from base 1. V is cut back by 3 bases and J by 7 bases, with 9 bases in the junction unmatched.